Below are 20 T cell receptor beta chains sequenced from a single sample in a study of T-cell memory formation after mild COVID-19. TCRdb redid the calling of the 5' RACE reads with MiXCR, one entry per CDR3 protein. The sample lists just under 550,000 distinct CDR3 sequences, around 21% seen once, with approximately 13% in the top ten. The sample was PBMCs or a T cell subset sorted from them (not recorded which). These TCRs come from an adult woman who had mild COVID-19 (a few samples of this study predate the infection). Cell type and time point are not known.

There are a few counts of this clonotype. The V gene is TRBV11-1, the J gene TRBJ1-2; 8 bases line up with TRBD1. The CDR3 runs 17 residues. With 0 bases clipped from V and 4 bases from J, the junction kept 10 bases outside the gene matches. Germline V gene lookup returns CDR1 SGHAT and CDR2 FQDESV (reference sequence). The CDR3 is CASSLAPDRAGSYGYTF. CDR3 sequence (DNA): TGTGCCAGCAGCTTAGCACCGGACAGGGCGGGAAGCTATGGCTACACCTTC.

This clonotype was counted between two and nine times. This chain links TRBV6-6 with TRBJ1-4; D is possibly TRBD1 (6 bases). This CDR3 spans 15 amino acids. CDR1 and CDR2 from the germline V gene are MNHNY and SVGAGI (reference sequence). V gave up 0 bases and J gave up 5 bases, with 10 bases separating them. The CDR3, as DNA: TGTGCCAGCAGTTACTCGGGAGGGGGAAATGAAAAACTGTTTTTT. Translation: CASSYSGGGNEKLFF.

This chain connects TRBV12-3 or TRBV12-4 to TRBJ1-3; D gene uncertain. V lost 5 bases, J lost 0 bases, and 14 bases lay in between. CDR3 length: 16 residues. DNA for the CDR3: TGTGCCAGCAGTCCTGGAGGGAGGGTCTCTGGAAACACCATATATTTT. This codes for CASSPGGRVSGNTIYF.

The CDR3, as DNA: TGTGCCAGCTCACCACTCAGACAGGGAAGCCCCTACAATGAGCAGTTCTTC. It yields the protein CASSPLRQGSPYNEQFF. The chain couples TRBV18 to TRBJ2-1, with 7 bases lining up with TRBD1. Germline CDR1 KGHSH, CDR2 LQKENI. The V and J ends lost 1 base and 2 bases, in that order; junction bases with no gene match: 8. The CDR3 has 17 residues.

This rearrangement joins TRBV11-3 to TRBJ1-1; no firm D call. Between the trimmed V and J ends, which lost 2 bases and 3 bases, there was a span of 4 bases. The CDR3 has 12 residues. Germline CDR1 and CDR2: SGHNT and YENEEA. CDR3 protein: CASSLQYTEAFF. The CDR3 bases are TGTGCCAGCAGCTTACAGTACACTGAAGCTTTCTTT.

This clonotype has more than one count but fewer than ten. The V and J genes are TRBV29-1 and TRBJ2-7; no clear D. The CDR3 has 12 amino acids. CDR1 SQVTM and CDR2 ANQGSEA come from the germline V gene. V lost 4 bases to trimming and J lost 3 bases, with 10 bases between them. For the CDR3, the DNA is TGCAGCGTTGTAGGTCACGACTACGAGCAGTACTTC. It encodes CSVVGHDYEQYF.

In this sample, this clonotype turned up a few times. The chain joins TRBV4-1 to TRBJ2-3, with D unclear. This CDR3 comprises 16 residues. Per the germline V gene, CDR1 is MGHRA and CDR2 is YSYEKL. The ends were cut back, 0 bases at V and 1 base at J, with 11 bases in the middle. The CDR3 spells CASSQDSTTGTDTQYF. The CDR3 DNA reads TGCGCCAGCAGCCAAGACAGTACAACAGGCACAGATACGCAGTATTTT.

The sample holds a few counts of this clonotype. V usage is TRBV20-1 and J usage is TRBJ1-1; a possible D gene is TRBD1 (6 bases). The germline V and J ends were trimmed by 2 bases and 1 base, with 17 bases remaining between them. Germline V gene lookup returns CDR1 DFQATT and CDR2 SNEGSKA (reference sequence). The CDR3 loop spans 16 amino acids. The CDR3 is CSARPRQAMWNTEAFF. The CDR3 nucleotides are TGCAGTGCTAGACCCCGACAGGCCATGTGGAACACTGAAGCTTTCTTT.

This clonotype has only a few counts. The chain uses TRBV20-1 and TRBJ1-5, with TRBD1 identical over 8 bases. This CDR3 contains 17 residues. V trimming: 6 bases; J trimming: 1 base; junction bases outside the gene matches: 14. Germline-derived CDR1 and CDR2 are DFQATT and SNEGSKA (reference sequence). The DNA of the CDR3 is TGCAGTGCCGATGCGCCCATTGGACAGGGCAGCAATCAGCCCCAGCATTTT. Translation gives CSADAPIGQGSNQPQHF.

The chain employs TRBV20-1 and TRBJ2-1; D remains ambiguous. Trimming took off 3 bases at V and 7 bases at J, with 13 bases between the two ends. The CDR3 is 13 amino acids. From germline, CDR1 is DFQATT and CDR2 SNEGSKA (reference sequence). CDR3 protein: CSARVQLRNEQFF. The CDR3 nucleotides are TGCAGTGCTAGGGTACAGCTGAGGAATGAGCAGTTCTTC.

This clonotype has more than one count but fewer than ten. The DNA for the CDR3 is TGTGCCAGCAGTGGACAGGGGGCGGTTGAGACCCAGTACTTC. Its translation is CASSGQGAVETQYF. The gene calls are TRBV28 and TRBJ2-5, with 11 bases fitting TRBD1. J gave up 5 bases and V 5 bases, and 4 bases lay outside the gene matches. Germline V gene sequence: CDR1 MDHEN, CDR2 SYDVKM. This CDR3 is 14 amino acids long.

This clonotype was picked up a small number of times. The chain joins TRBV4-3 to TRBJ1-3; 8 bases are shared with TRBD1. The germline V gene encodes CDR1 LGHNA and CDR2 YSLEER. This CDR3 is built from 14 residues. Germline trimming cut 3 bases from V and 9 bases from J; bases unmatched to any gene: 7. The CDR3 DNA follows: TGCGCCAGCAGCCATTTGACAGGGGAGGGCACCATATATTTT. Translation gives CASSHLTGEGTIYF.

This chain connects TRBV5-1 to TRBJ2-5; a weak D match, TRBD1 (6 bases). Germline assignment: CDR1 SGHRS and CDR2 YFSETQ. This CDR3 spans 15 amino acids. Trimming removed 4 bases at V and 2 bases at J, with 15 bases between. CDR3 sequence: CASSIAPGEQETQYF. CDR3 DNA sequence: TGCGCCAGCAGCATAGCACCAGGGGAGCAAGAGACCCAGTACTTC.

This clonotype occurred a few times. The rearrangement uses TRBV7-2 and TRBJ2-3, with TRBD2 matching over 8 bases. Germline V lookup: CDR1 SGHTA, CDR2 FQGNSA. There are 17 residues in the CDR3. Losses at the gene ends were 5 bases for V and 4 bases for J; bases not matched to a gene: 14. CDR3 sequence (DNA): TGTGCCAGCAGCACATGGGGGCGGGGGGCCAGGGCAGATACGCAGTATTTT. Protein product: CASSTWGRGARADTQYF.

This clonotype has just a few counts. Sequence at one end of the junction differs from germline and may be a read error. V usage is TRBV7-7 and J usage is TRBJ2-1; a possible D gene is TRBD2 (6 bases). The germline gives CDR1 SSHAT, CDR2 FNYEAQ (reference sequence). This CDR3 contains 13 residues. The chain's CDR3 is CASSLAVGGGQFF. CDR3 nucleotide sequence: TGTGCTAGCAGCTTAGCCGTGGGAGGAGGGCAGTTCTTC. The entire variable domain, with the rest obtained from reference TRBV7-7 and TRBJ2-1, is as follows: GAGVSQSPRYKVTKRGQDVTLRCDPISSHATLYWYQQALGQGPEFLTYFNYEAQPDKSGLPSDRFSAERPEGSISTLTIQRTEQRDSAMYRCASSLAVGGGQFFGPGTRLTVL.

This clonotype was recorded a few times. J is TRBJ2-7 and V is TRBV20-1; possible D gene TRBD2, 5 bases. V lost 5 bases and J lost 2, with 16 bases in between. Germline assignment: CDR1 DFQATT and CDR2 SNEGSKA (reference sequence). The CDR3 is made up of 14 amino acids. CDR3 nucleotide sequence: TGCAGTGCTCACACGGGAAGACTTGCCTACGAGCAGTACTTC. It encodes CSAHTGRLAYEQYF.

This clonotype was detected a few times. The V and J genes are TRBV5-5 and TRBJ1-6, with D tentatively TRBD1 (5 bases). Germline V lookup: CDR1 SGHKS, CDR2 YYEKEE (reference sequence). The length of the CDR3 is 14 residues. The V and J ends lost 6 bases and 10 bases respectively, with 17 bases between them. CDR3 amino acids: CASNLREGPSPLHF. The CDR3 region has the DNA TGTGCCAGCAACCTGCGAGAGGGACCCTCACCCCTCCACTTT.

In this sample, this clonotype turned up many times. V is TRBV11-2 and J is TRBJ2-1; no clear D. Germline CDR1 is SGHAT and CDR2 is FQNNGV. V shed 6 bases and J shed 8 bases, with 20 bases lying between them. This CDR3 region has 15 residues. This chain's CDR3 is CASSLGRADYHEQFF. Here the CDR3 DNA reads TGTGCCAGCAGTCTAGGCCGGGCCGATTATCATGAGCAGTTCTTC.

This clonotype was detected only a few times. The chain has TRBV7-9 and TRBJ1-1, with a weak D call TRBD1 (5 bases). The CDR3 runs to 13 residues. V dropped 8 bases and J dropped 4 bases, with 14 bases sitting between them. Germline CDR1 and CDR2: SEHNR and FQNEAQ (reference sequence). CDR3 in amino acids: CASCPVGATEAFF. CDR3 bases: TGTGCCAGCTGCCCTGTAGGGGCCACTGAAGCTTTCTTT.

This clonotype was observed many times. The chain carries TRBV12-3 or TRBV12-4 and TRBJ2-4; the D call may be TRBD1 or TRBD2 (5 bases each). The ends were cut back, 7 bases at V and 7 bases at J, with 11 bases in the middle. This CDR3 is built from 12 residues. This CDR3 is CASNQGGNIQYF. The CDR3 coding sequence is TGTGCCAGCAATCAGGGCGGGAACATTCAGTACTTC.